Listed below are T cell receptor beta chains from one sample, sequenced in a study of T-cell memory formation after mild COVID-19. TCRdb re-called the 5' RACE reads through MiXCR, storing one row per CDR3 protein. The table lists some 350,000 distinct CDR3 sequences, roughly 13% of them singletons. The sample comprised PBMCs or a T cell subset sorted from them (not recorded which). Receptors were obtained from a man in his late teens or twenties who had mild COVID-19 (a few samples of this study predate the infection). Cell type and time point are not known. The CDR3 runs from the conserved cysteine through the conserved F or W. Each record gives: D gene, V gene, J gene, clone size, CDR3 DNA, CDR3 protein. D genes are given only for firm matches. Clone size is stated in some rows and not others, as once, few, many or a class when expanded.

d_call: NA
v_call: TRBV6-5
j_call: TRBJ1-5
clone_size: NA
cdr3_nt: TGTGCCAGCAGACAGGGAATTGGCAATCAGCCCCAGCATTTT
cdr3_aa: CASRQGIGNQPQHF

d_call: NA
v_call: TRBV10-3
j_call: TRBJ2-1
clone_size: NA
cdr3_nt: TGTGCCATCACCATAGGACCCCTGGAGGAGCAGTTCTTC
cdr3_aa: CAITIGPLEEQFF

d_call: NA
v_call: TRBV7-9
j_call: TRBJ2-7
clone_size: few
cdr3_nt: TGTGCCAGCAGTCCAGAAAACAGGGCCTACGAGCAGTACTTC
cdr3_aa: CASSPENRAYEQYF

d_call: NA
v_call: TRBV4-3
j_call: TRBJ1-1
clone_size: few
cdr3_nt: TGCGCCAGCAGCCAAGATTATATGAGTTGGGCTTTCTTT
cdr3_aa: CASSQDYMSWAFF

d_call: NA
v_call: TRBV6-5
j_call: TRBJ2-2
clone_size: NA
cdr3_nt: TGTGCCAGCAGTTATCCAGGTTACACCGGGGAGCTGTTTTTT
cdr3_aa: CASSYPGYTGELFF

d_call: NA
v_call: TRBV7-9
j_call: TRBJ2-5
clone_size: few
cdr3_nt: TGTGCCAGCAGCCCCTGGCGGGGGCCCCAAGAGACCCAGTACTTC
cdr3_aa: CASSPWRGPQETQYF

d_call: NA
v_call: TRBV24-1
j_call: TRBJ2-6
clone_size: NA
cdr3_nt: TGTGCCACCAGTGATGCACTCGTTGATCGGACGGACGGGGCCAACGTCCTGACTTTC
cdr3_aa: CATSDALVDRTDGANVLTF

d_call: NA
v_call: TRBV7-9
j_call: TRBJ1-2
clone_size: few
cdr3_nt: TGTGCCAGCAGCTTAGAGTCAGGAACCAACTATGGCTACACCTTC
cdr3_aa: CASSLESGTNYGYTF

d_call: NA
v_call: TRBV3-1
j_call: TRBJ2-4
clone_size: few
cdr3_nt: TGTGCCAGCAGCCAAGCTGAAAACATTCAGTACTTC
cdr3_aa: CASSQAENIQYF

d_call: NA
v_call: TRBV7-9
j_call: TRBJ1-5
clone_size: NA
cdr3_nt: TGTGCCAGCAGCTTAGGGAGTTATAGCAATCAGCCCCAGCATTTT
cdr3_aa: CASSLGSYSNQPQHF

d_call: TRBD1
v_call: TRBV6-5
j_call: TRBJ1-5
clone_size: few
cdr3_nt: TGTGCCAGCAGTCCCCTTGCGACAGGGTTCAGGCAGCCCCAGCATTTT
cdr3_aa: CASSPLATGFRQPQHF